The T cell receptor (beta chain) described here comes from a study of radiation and T cells in renal cell carcinoma. The assay was immunoSEQ multiplex PCR, and TCRdb's table has in-frame clones only and misses some. The sample carries about 140,000 clones, approximately 87% recorded once. The V segment lost 4 bases and the J segment 8 bases; nucleotides outside the gene matches: 7. Germline CDR1 LGHNA, CDR2 YSLEER. This CDR3 spans 15 amino acids. This sample's time point: baseline pretreatment blood. Treatment: 15 Gy SBRT to primary tumor, nephrectomy 4 weeks later. Radiation-treated patients gave blood at baseline, week 2 and week 4. Clear cell pathology was present in this patient's renal cell carcinoma. Comments on this clone: What it binds is unknown.

Study findings and constraints: Pretreatment tumor biopsies were lacking, so baseline clonotypes are unknown. From baseline, blood top tumor clonotypes peaked at 2 weeks post-radiation.

The source of this sequence is a woman aged 45-59 years with renal cell carcinoma. The chain employs TRBV4-3 and TRBJ2-1; 11 bases align to TRBD2. The sample in question was blood, obtained from a patient whose treatment included radiotherapy and nephrectomy. CDR3 sequence: CASSRTSGRGDEQFF. The CDR3 coding sequence is TGCGCCAGCAGCCGAACTAGCGGGAGAGGAGATGAGCAGTTCTTC.